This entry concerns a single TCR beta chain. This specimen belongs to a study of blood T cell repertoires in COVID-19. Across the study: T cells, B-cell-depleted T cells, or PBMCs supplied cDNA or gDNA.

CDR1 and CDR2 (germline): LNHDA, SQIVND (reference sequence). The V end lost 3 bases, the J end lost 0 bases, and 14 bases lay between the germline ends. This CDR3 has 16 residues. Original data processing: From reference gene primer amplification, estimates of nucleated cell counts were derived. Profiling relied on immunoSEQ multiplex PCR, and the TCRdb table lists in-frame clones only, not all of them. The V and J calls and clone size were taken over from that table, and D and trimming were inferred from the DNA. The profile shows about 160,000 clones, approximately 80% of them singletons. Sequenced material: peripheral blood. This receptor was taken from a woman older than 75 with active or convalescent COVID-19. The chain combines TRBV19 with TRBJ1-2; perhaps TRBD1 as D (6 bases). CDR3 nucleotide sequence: TGTGCCAGTAGTATTTCCAGGGGCTCTACTAACTATGGCTACACCTTC. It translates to CASSISRGSTNYGYTF.